This paragraph covers one T cell receptor (beta chain) sequence. This sample was included in a study of blood T cell repertoires in COVID-19. Profiled with immunoSEQ multiplex PCR; TCRdb holds only in-frame clones, not every one. The table has about 300,000 clones, over 75% seen once; the top ten hold 3.5% to 4.5%. Participants spanned ages about 18 to 100 years and resided in 20 to 30 US areas. This CDR3 contains 15 residues. Germline trimming cut 3 bases from V and 3 bases from J; bases unmatched to any gene: 6. Germline V gene lookup returns CDR1 LNHDA and CDR2 SQIVND (reference sequence). The chain joins TRBV19 to TRBJ2-7; 9 nucleotides agree with TRBD1. The TCR comes from a man younger than 45 who had recovered from COVID-19. The source material was PBMCs or T cells enriched from blood (not recorded which). The CDR3, as DNA: TGTGCCAGTAGTATCGCCTGGACAGGGGACTACGAGCAGTACTTC. This sequence encodes CASSIAWTGDYEQYF. The full variable domain, in which reference TRBV19 and TRBJ2-7 provide the parts outside the CDR3, is DGGITQSPKYLFRKEGQNVTLSCEQNLNHDAMYWYRQDPGQGLRLIYYSQIVNDFQKGDIAEGYSVSREKKESFPLTVTSAQKNPTAFYLCASSIAWTGDYEQYFGPGTRLTVT.